The clone carrying this TCR beta chain has ten or more counts. Its target is not known. The data are from a study of T cell repertoires in cytomegalovirus infection. Study-level background: Shared public TCR beta signatures pointed to both CMV infection and a matching HLA type. Study-wide findings and caveats: In two of eight donors, the top clonotype was HLA-C-restricted CMV-specific. There were carriers of CMV plus the relevant HLA, and cumulative public TCR beta family frequency identified them.

TCRdb redid the calling of the reads with MiXCR, one entry per CDR3 protein. The sample records about 180,000 distinct CDR3 sequences, under 15% being singletons. Trimming took 11 bases from V and 4 from J, leaving 26 bases between them. The CDR3 length is 16 residues. Germline assignment: CDR1 MNHNS and CDR2 SASEGT. The TCR was taken from a human donor in good health (CMV status not recorded). Some clones in this sample may be carry-over from other donors' samples. The sequencing sample was made of PBMCs. The chain links TRBV6-1 to TRBJ1-2; TRBD1 might be the D (5 bases). CDR3 sequence (DNA): TGTGCCGGATTACAGGAGGGAATCGCTACTATCTATGGCTACACCTTC. The encoded protein is CAGLQEGIATIYGYTF.